The 26 T cell receptor beta chains below were found in one sample sequenced in a study of blood T cell repertoires in COVID-19. Assay used: immunoSEQ multiplex PCR; TCRdb lists only in-frame clones, some missing. The sample contains about 320,000 clones, 75% to 90% of which appear only once. Sequencing was done on a sample of PBMCs or T cells enriched from blood (not recorded which). These receptors were collected from a man aged 55 to 69 who had recovered from COVID-19.

This chain uses TRBV2 with TRBJ2-7; TRBD1 matches at 7 bases. In germline, CDR1 is SNHLY, CDR2 FYNNEI. The CDR3 runs to 14 residues. With V trimmed by 8 bases and J by 6 bases, 13 bases remained unmatched. The CDR3 nucleotides are TGTGCCAGCGAAACACAGGGGTTTAGAGTCGAGCAGTACTTC. Translating gives CASETQGFRVEQYF. Full variable domain (outside the CDR3, taken from reference TRBV2 and TRBJ2-7): EPEVTQTPSHQVTQMGQEVILRCVPISNHLYFYWYRQILGQKVEFLVSFYNNEISEKSEIFDDQFSVERPDGSNFTLKIRSTKLEDSAMYFCASETQGFRVEQYFGPGTRLTVT.

The gene calls are TRBV24-1 and TRBJ2-7; D might be TRBD1 (5 bases). V lost 9 bases and J lost 5, with 19 bases in between. CDR3 length: 14 amino acids. Germline V gives CDR1 KGHDR, CDR2 SFDVKD. Here the CDR3 reads CATPVPRAIHEQYF. CDR3 coding DNA: TGTGCCACCCCAGTGCCCAGGGCGATTCACGAGCAGTACTTC.

The V and J genes are TRBV18 and TRBJ1-6; D might be TRBD1 (5 bases). Germline CDR1 is KGHSH and CDR2 is LQKENI. CDR3 length: 15 residues. Trimming stripped 3 bases from V and 3 bases from J, with 9 bases between. The CDR3 nucleotides read TGTGCCAGCTCACCGTCGACAGTCTATAATTCACCCCTCCACTTT. Translating gives CASSPSTVYNSPLHF.

The chain joins TRBV6-4 to TRBJ1-2, with 9 bases identical to TRBD1. From germline, CDR1 is MRHNA and CDR2 SNTAGT. V lost 4 bases to trimming and J lost 8 bases; unmatched junction nucleotides: 5. The length of the CDR3 is 13 residues. For the CDR3, the DNA is TGTGCCAGCAGTGCCGGGACAGGGATCGGCTACACCTTC. As protein: CASSAGTGIGYTF.

The V call is TRBV10-2, the J call TRBJ1-2, with D tentatively TRBD1 (5 bases). Trimming took off 2 bases at V and 8 bases at J, with 9 bases between the two ends. Germline V CDR1 and CDR2: WSHSY, SAAADI. The CDR3 is 12 amino acids. The CDR3 DNA reads as TGCGCCAGCAGTGAGGACAGATGGGGCTACACCTTC. It specifies CASSEDRWGYTF.

The CDR3 protein is CASSQEQRPGQSYEQYF. For the CDR3, the DNA is TGCGCCAGCAGCCAGGAACAGCGTCCGGGACAGTCCTACGAGCAGTACTTC. V usage is TRBV4-1 and J usage is TRBJ2-7, with 7 bases aligning to TRBD1. The CDR3 contains 17 residues. V lost 3 bases to trimming and J lost 1 base; unmatched junction nucleotides: 12. Germline lookup yields CDR1 MGHRA and CDR2 YSYEKL.

V gene TRBV3-1 (or the pseudogene TRBV3-2) combines with J gene TRBJ2-5, with 10 bases that match TRBD2. Unmatched junction bases numbered 10, after V lost 1 base and J lost 14 bases. CDR3 size: 14 residues. Germline-derived CDR1 and CDR2 are LGHDT and YNNKEL (reference sequence). Here the CDR3 reads CASSQGGLAGVLYF. CDR3 nucleotides: TGTGCCAGCAGCCAAGGAGGCCTAGCGGGAGTCCTTTACTTC.

V gene TRBV6-5 combines with J gene TRBJ2-1; TRBD2 might be the D (5 bases). CDR1 and CDR2 from the germline V gene are MNHEY and SVGAGI. The V and J ends lost 8 bases and 7 bases respectively, with 18 bases between them. The CDR3 totals 14 residues. CDR3 residues: CASHFGARRNEQFF. For the CDR3, the DNA is TGTGCCAGCCATTTCGGCGCCAGGAGGAATGAGCAGTTCTTC.

The chain joins TRBV27 to TRBJ2-3; 8 bases align to TRBD1. The CDR3 has 15 residues. CDR1 and CDR2 from the germline V gene are MNHEY and SMNVEV (reference sequence). Trimming at V came to 2 bases and at J to 4 bases, leaving 5 bases not matched to a gene. The CDR3 here is CASSLIQGAADTQYF. The DNA of the CDR3 is TGTGCCAGCAGTTTAATCCAGGGGGCCGCAGATACGCAGTATTTT.

The J gene is TRBJ1-1, the V gene TRBV2, with 7 positions matching TRBD1. Looked up from germline, CDR1 is SNHLY and CDR2 is FYNNEI. The CDR3 length is 13 residues. V lost 5 bases to trimming and J lost 4 bases; unmatched junction nucleotides: 4. The CDR3 DNA sequence: TGTGCCAGCAGTAACTCAGGGGGCACTGAAGCTTTCTTT. It translates to CASSNSGGTEAFF.

As DNA, the CDR3 is TGTGCCAGCAGCCCTCCCGGGAGTCCGCGGTTCTTC. Protein sequence: CASSPPGSPRFF. This chain uses TRBV7-2 with TRBJ2-1; tentatively, D is TRBD2 (6 bases). This CDR3 contains 12 residues. V was shortened by 5 bases and J by 15 bases, with 17 bases between the two germline ends. Germline CDR1 reads SGHTA; CDR2 reads FQGNSA. Full variable domain (missing parts from reference TRBV7-2 and TRBJ2-1): GAGVSQSPSNKVTEKGKDVELRCDPISGHTALYWYRQSLGQGLEFLIYFQGNSAPDKSGLPSDRFSAERTGGSVSTLTIQRTQQEDSAVYLCASSPPGSPRFFGPGTRLTVL.

The V gene is TRBV5-1, the J gene TRBJ1-1, with 11 positions matching TRBD1. The V gene end was trimmed by 4 bases and the J gene end by 11 bases; junction bases not matched to a gene: 10. Germline CDR1 is SGHRS and CDR2 is YFSETQ. This CDR3 comprises 14 residues. Here the CDR3 DNA reads TGCGCCAGCAGCATAGGACAGGGGGCGCGAGATGCTTTCTTT. It is translated as CASSIGQGARDAFF.

The V call is TRBV7-3, the J call TRBJ1-3; 12 nucleotides align to TRBD1. V lost 2 bases and J lost 2; bases outside the gene matches: 7. The CDR3 covers 18 residues. Germline assignment: CDR1 SGHTA and CDR2 FQGTGA. The CDR3 DNA sequence: TGTGCCAGCAGCTTAGGGGACAGGGGGCGGACAACTGGAAACACCATATATTTT. This sequence encodes CASSLGDRGRTTGNTIYF.

The chain employs TRBV5-4 and TRBJ2-7; TRBD1 agrees at 8 bases. The CDR3 consists of 15 residues. Germline values: CDR1 SGHNT, CDR2 YYREEE (reference sequence). V trimming: 0 bases; J trimming: 1 base; junction bases outside the gene matches: 3. CDR3 nucleotides: TGTGCCAGCAGCTTGGGGACAGGGTCGTCCTACGAGCAGTACTTC. This encodes CASSLGTGSSYEQYF.

The chain uses TRBV15 and TRBJ2-7, with 11 bases aligning to TRBD2. V trimming: 0 bases; J trimming: 3 bases; junction bases outside the gene matches: 7. From germline, CDR1 is LNHNV and CDR2 YYDKDF (reference sequence). This CDR3 contains 17 residues. The CDR3 DNA is TGTGCCACCAGCAGAGATCGGTGGCTAGCGGGAGGCTACGAGCAGTACTTC. Amino acid sequence: CATSRDRWLAGGYEQYF.

The chain has TRBV10-1 and TRBJ2-1, with D perhaps matching TRBD1 (5 bases). V lost 1 base to trimming and J lost 7 bases, with 17 bases between them. Germline CDR1 is WNHNN and CDR2 is SYGVQD (reference sequence). The CDR3 sequence is 16 residues long. This CDR3 is CASSEYSGNARNEQFF. DNA for the CDR3: TGCGCCAGCAGTGAGTATTCAGGGAACGCTCGGAATGAGCAGTTCTTC.

The gene calls are TRBV6-5 and TRBJ2-1; TRBD2 agrees at 8 bases. CDR3 size: 14 residues. From germline, CDR1 is MNHEY and CDR2 SVGAGI. V lost 4 bases, J lost 10 bases, and 9 bases stayed unmatched. CDR3 protein: CASSLREGLREQFF. CDR3 nucleotide sequence: TGTGCCAGCAGTTTACGGGAGGGGTTGCGGGAGCAGTTCTTC.

The V and J genes are TRBV28 and TRBJ2-3, with 11 positions matching TRBD1. CDR3 length: 16 amino acids. With 5 bases clipped from V and 1 base from J, the junction kept 5 bases outside the gene matches. The germline gives CDR1 MDHEN, CDR2 SYDVKM. CDR3 nucleotides: TGTGCCAGCAGTGGCCGGACAGGGGGCGGCACAGATACGCAGTATTTT. Protein product: CASSGRTGGGTDTQYF.

This clone has just a few counts. This chain connects TRBV15 to TRBJ1-2, with 10 bases fitting TRBD1. The CDR3 runs to 16 residues. V shed 1 base, J shed 4 bases, and the junction held 6 bases outside the gene matches. Germline V gene lookup returns CDR1 LNHNV and CDR2 YYDKDF (reference sequence). CDR3 sequence: CATSRVGGQGSYGYTF. CDR3 sequence (DNA): TGTGCCACCAGCAGAGTTGGGGGACAGGGGAGCTATGGCTACACCTTC.

This clone came up once. The chain is built from TRBV19 and TRBJ2-7; 7 bases line up with TRBD1. The germline V gene has CDR1 LNHDA and CDR2 SQIVND (reference sequence). The CDR3 sequence is 14 residues long. The J segment lost 6 bases and the V segment lost 3 bases, leaving 8 bases of the junction unmatched. CDR3 nucleotide sequence: TGTGCCAGTAGTATCCCGGGACAGTGGAGCGAGCAGTACTTC. Its protein product is CASSIPGQWSEQYF.

The chain recombines TRBV5-1 with TRBJ2-3, with TRBD2 matching over 12 bases. The V gene's germline CDR1 is SGHRS and CDR2 YFSETQ. This CDR3 has 16 amino acids. Trimming cost V 4 bases and J 4 bases; bases outside gene matches: 7. The CDR3 bases are TGCGCCAGCAGCACTGGACTAGCGGGATCCGCAGATACGCAGTATTTT. Protein: CASSTGLAGSADTQYF.

The chain combines TRBV5-4 with TRBJ2-7; the match to TRBD2 covers 15 bases. The CDR3 spans 18 residues. V was pared by 4 bases and J by 3 bases, with 11 bases of the junction left unmatched. Germline V lookup: CDR1 SGHNT, CDR2 YYREEE (reference sequence). CDR3 sequence: CASSLGLAGGGWDYEQYF. The CDR3 region has the DNA TGTGCCAGCAGCCTGGGACTAGCGGGAGGCGGCTGGGACTACGAGCAGTACTTC. Full variable domain (missing parts from reference TRBV5-4 and TRBJ2-7): ETGVTQSPTHLIKTRGQQVTLRCSSQSGHNTVSWYQQALGQGPQFIFQYYREEENGRGNFPPRFSGLQFPNYSSELNVNALELDDSALYLCASSLGLAGGGWDYEQYFGPGTRLTVT.

J is TRBJ1-2 and V is TRBV10-1; D not resolved. Germline-derived CDR1 and CDR2 are WNHNN and SYGVQD (reference sequence). The CDR3 contains 13 residues. V was shortened by 4 bases and J by 4 bases, with 10 bases between the two germline ends. CDR3 residues: CASSARQGYGYTF. CDR3 in DNA: TGCGCCAGCAGTGCGCGACAAGGCTATGGCTACACCTTC.

This clone has just a few counts. The J gene is TRBJ1-3, the V gene TRBV11-2; TRBD1 matches at 8 bases. CDR3 size: 16 residues. Losses at the gene ends were 4 bases for V and 0 bases for J; bases not matched to a gene: 5. CDR1 is SGHAT and CDR2 is FQNNGV in the germline V gene. The DNA of the CDR3 is TGTGCCAGCAGCTCGAGGGGACAGGTCTCTGGAAACACCATATATTTT. Translation: CASSSRGQVSGNTIYF.

The genes are TRBV29-1 and TRBJ1-4; 9 nucleotides match TRBD1. The V and J ends lost 2 bases and 5 bases, in that order; junction bases with no gene match: 0. The CDR3 covers 13 residues. The V gene's germline CDR1 is SQVTM and CDR2 ANQGSEA. The CDR3 loop is CSVETGGNEKLFF. CDR3 sequence (DNA): TGCAGCGTTGAAACAGGGGGCAATGAAAAACTGTTTTTT.

This chain joins TRBV12-3 or TRBV12-4 and TRBJ2-3; D might be TRBD2 (5 bases). Trimming cost V 0 bases and J 4 bases, with 5 bases left between them. CDR3 size: 13 residues. The CDR3 sequence is CASSLAGADTQYF. In nucleotides, the CDR3 is TGTGCCAGCAGTTTAGCGGGAGCAGATACGCAGTATTTT.